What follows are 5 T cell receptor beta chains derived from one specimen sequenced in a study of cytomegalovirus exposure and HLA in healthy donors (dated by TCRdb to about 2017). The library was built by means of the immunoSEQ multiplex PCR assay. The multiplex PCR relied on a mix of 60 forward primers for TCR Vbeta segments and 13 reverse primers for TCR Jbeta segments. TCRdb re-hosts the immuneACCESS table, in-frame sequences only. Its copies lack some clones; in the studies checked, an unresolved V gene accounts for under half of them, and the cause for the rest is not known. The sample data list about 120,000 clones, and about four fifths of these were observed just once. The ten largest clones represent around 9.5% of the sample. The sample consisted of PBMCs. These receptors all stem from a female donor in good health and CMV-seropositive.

CDR3 region: CAWTRGQGTDYGYTF. The CDR3, as DNA: TGTGCCTGGACGAGGGGACAGGGGACCGACTATGGCTACACCTTC. The V call is TRBV30, the J call TRBJ1-2; 10 positions match TRBD1. Germline CDR1 GTSNPN, CDR2 SVGIG (reference sequence). This CDR3 spans 15 amino acids. Losses at the gene ends were 4 bases for V and 3 bases for J; bases not matched to a gene: 8.

CDR3 sequence reads: CASSQDLSYGYTF. CDR3 in DNA: TGCGCCAGCAGCCAAGATCTATCCTATGGCTACACCTTC. This chain joins TRBV4-3 and TRBJ1-2, with D hard to call. CDR3 length equals 13 residues. The germline V gene encodes CDR1 LGHNA and CDR2 YSLEER. Trimming left V 0 bases short and J 4 bases short, with 6 bases between.

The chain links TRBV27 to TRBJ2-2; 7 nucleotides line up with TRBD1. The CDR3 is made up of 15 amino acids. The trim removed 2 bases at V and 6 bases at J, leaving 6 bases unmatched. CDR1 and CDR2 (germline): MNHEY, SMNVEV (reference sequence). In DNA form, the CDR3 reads TGTGCCAGCAGTTTACTCTACACAGGGGCCGGGGAGCTGTTTTTT. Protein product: CASSLLYTGAGELFF.

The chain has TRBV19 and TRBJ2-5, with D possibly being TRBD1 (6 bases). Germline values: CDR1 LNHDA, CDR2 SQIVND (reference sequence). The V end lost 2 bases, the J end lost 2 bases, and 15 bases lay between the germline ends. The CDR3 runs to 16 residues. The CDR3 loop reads CASSIRPGEPQETQYF. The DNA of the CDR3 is TGTGCCAGTAGTATACGACCAGGGGAACCTCAAGAGACCCAGTACTTC.

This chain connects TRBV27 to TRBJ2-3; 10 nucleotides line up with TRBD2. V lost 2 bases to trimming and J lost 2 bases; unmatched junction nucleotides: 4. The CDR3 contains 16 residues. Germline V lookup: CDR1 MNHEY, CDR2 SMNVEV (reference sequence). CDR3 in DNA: TGTGCCAGCAGTTTACTAGCGGGGGCGAACACAGATACGCAGTATTTT. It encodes CASSLLAGANTDTQYF.